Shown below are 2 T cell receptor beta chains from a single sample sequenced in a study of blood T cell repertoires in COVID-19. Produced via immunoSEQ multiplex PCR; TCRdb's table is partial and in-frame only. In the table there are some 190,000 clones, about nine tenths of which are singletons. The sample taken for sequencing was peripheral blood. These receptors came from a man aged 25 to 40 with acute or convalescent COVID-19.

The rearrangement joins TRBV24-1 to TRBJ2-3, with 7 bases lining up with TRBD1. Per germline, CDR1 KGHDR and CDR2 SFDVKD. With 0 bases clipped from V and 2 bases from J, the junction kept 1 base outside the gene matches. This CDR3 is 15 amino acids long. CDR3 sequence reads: CATSDLGQATDTQYF. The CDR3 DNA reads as TGTGCCACCAGTGATTTGGGACAGGCCACAGATACGCAGTATTTT.

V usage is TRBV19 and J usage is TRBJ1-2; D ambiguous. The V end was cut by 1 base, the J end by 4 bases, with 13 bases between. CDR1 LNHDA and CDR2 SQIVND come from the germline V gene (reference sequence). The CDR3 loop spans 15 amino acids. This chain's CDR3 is CASSIGGSASYGYTF. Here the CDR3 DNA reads TGTGCCAGTAGTATAGGAGGGTCCGCTAGCTATGGCTACACCTTC.